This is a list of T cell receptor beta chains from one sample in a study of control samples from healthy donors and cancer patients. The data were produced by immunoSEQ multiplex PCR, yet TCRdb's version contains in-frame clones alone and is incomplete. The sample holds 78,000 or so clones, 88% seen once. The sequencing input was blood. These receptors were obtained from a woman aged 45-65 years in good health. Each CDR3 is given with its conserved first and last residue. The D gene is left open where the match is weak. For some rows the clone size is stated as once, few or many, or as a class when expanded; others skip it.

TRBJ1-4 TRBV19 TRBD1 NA CASNSPSRQGGLFF TGTGCCAGCAATAGCCCCTCTAGACAGGGGGGGCTGTTTTTT
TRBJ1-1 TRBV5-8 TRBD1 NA CASSLRDSNTEAFF TGTGCCAGCAGCTTAAGGGACAGTAACACTGAAGCTTTCTTT
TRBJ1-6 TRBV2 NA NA CASSPHNSPLHF TGTGCCAGCAGCCCGCATAATTCACCCCTCCACTTT
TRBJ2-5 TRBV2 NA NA CASSAGEGETQYF TGTGCCAGCAGTGCAGGGGAGGGGGAGACCCAGTACTTC
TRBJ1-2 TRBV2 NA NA CASSVGTRNGYTF TGTGCCAGCAGTGTCGGGACAAGGAATGGCTACACCTTC
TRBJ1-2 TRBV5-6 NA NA CASGSRRSYGYTF TGTGCCAGCGGTAGTAGGAGATCCTATGGCTACACCTTC
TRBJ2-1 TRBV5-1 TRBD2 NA CASSPQTSGDEQFF TGCGCCAGCAGCCCGCAGACTAGCGGGGATGAGCAGTTCTTC
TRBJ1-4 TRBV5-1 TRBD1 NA CASSLSITGGREKLFF TGCGCCAGCAGCCTGTCTATTACAGGGGGCCGGGAAAAACTGTTTTTT
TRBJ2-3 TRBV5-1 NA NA CASSLSQLTDTQYF TGCGCCAGCAGCTTAAGTCAGCTCACAGATACGCAGTATTTT
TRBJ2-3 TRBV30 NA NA CACSDRPDTQYF TGTGCCTGCAGCGACAGACCAGATACGCAGTATTTT
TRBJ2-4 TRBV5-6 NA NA CASSGYTQIAKNIQYF TGTGCCAGCAGCGGATACACACAGATAGCCAAAAACATTCAGTACTTC
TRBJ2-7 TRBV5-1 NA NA CASSQDGYEQYF TGCGCCAGCAGCCAGGACGGCTACGAGCAGTACTTC
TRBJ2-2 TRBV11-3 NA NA CASSLVTGGTGELFF TGTGCCAGCAGCTTAGTGACGGGCGGCACCGGGGAGCTGTTTTTT
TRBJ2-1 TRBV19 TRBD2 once CASSHSAGGTYNEQFF TGTGCCAGTAGTCACTCAGCGGGGGGGACCTACAATGAGCAGTTCTTC
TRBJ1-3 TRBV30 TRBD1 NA CAWSVSGQGSGNTIYF TGTGCCTGGAGTGTAAGTGGACAGGGGTCCGGAAACACCATATATTTT
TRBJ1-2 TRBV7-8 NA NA CASSLAQGRNYGYTF TGTGCCAGCAGCTTAGCGCAGGGTCGCAACTATGGCTACACCTTC
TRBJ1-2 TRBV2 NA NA CASSDQSGRRDGYTF TGTGCCAGCAGTGATCAGTCAGGGAGGCGAGATGGCTACACCTTC
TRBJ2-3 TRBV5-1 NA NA CASSFSPVGTDTQYF TGCGCCAGCAGCTTTTCCCCCGTCGGTACAGATACGCAGTATTTT